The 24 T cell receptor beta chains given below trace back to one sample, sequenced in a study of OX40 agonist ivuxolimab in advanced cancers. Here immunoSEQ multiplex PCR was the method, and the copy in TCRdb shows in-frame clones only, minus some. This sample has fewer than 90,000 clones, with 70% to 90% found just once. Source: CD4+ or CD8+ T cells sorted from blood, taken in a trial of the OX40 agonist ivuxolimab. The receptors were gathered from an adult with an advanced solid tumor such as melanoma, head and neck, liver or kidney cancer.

For the CDR3, the DNA is TGTGCCAGCAGCCAAGTAGGTTGGGGGGCAAATTGCAATCAGCCCCAGCATTTT. This translates into CASSQVGWGANCNQPQHF. The V and J genes are TRBV14 and TRBJ1-5, with D perhaps TRBD1 (6 bases). The CDR3 extends over 18 amino acids. Per the germline V gene, CDR1 is SGHDN and CDR2 is FVKESK. V gave up 1 base and J gave up 2 bases, with 18 bases separating them.

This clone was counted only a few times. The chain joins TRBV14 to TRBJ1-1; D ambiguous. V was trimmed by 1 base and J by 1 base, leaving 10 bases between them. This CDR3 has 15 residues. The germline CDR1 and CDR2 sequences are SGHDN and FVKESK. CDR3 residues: CASSQGSNKNTEAFF. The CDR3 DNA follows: TGTGCCAGCAGCCAAGGGTCAAACAAGAACACTGAAGCTTTCTTT.

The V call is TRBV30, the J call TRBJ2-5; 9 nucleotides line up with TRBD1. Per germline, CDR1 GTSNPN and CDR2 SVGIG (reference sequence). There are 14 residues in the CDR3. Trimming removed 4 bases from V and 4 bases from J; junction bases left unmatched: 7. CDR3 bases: TGTGCCTGGATCCCAACAGGGGGCTCAGAGACCCAGTACTTC. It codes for CAWIPTGGSETQYF.

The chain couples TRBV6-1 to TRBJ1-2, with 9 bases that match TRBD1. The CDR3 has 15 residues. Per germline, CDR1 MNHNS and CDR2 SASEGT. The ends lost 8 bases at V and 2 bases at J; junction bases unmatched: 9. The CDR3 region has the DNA TGTGCCAGCTCACGCCCTGGACAGGGGAACTATGGCTACACCTTC. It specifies CASSRPGQGNYGYTF.

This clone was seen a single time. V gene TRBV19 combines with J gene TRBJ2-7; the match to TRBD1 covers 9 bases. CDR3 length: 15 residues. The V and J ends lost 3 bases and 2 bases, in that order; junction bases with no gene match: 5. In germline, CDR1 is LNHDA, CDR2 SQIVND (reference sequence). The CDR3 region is CASSMSGQGTYEQYF. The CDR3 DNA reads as TGTGCCAGTAGTATGTCGGGACAGGGAACCTACGAGCAGTACTTC.

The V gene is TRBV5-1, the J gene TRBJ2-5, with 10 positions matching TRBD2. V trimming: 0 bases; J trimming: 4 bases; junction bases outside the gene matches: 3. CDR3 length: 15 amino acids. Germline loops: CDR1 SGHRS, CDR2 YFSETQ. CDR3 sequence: CASSLVAGGRETQYF. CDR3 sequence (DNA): TGCGCCAGCAGCTTGGTAGCGGGGGGCAGAGAGACCCAGTACTTC.

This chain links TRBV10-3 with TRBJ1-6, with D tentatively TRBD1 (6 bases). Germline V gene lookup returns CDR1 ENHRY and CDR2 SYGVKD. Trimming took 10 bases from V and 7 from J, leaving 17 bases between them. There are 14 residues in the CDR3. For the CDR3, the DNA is TGTGCCAGCAGCGGGAGACAGGCCAATTCACCCCTCCACTTT. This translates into CASSGRQANSPLHF.

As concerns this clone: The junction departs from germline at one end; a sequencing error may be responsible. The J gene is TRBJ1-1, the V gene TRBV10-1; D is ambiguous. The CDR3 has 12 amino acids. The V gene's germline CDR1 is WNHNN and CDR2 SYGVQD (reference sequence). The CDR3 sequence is CASSEGPVATLF. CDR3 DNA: TGCGCCAGCAGTGAGGGACCGGTGGCGACTCTATTT.

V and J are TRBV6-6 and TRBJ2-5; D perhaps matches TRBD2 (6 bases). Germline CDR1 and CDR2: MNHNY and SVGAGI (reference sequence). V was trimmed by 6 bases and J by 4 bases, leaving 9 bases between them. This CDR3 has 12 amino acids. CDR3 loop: CASRRDGETQYF. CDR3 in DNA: TGTGCCAGCAGGCGGGACGGAGAGACCCAGTACTTC.

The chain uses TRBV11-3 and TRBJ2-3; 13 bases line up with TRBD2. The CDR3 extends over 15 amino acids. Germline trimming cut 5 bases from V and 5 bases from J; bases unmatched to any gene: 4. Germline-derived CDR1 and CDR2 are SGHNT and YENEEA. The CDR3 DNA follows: TGTGCCAGCAGCAAACTAGCGGGGGGGCAAGATACGCAGTATTTT. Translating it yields CASSKLAGGQDTQYF.

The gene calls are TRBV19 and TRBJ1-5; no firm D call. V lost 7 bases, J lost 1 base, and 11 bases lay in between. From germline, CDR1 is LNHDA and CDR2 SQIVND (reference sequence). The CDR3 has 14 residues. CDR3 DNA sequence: TGTGCCAGTACCTCCGGGCTCAGCAATCAGCCCCAGCATTTT. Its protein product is CASTSGLSNQPQHF.

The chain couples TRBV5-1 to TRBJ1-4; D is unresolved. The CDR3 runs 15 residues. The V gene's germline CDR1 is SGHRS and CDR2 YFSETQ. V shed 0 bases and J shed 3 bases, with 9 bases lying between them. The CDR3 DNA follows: TGCGCCAGCAGCTTGGCTCCGGCCTCTAATGAAAAACTGTTTTTT. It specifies CASSLAPASNEKLFF. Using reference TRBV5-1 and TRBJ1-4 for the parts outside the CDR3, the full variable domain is KAGVTQTPRYLIKTRGQQVTLSCSPISGHRSVSWYQQTPGQGLQFLFEYFSETQRNKGNFPGRFSGRQFSNSRSEMNVSTLELGDSALYLCASSLAPASNEKLFFGSGTQLSVL.

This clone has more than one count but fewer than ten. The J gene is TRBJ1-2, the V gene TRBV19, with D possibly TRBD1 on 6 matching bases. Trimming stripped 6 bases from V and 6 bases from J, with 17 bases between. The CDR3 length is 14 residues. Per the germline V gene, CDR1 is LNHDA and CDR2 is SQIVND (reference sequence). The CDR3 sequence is CASSPKRGRDGYTF. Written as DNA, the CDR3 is TGTGCCAGTAGCCCCAAACGGGGGCGAGATGGCTACACCTTC.

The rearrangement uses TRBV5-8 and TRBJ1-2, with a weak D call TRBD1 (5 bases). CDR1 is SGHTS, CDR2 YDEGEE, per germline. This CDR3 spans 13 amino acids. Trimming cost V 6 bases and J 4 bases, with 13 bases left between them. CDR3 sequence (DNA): TGTGCCAGCACACGACAGTCCTCCTATGGCTACACCTTC. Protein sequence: CASTRQSSYGYTF.

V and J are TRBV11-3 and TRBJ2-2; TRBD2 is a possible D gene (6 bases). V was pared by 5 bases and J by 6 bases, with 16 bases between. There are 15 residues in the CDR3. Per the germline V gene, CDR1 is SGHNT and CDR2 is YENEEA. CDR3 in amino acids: CASSPQGGGAGELFF. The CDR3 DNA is TGTGCCAGCAGCCCCCAGGGAGGCGGGGCCGGGGAGCTGTTTTTT.

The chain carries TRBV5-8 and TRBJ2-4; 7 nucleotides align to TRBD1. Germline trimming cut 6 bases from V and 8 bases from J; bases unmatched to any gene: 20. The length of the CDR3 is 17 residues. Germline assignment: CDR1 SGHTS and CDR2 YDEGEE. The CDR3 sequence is CASTLNRDSRLWDIQYF. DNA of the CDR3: TGTGCCAGCACCTTAAACCGGGACAGTCGATTGTGGGACATTCAGTACTTC.

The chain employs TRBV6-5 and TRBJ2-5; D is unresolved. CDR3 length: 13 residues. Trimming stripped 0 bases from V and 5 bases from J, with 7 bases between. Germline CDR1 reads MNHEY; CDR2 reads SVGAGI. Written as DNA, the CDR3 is TGTGCCAGCAGTTACTCCTCGGGTGAGACCCAGTACTTC. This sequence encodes CASSYSSGETQYF.

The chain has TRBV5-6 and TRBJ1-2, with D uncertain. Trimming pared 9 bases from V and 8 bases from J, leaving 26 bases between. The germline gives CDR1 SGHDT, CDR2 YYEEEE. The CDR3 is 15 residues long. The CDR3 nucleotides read TGTGCCACTACTCTAGGCCCCTCGACGGCGGTCGGCTACACCTTC. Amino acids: CATTLGPSTAVGYTF.

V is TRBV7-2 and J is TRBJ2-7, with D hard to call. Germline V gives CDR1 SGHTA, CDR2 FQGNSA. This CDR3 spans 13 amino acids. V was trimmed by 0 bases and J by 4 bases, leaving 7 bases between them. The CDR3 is CASSLAQRYEQYF. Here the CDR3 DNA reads TGTGCCAGCAGCTTAGCGCAGAGGTACGAGCAGTACTTC.

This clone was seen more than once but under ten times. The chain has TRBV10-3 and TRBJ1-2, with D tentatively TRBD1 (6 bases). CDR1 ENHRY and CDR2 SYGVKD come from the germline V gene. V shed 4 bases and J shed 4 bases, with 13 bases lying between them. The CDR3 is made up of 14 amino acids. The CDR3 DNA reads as TGTGCCATCAGTGGGCAACAGGGATCCTATGGCTACACCTTC. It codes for CAISGQQGSYGYTF.

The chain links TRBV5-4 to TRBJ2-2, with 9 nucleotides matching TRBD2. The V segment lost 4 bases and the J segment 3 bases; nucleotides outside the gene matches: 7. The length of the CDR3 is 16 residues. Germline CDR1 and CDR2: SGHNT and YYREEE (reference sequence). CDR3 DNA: TGTGCCAGCAGCGGACCTAGCGGGGATTACACCGGGGAGCTGTTTTTT. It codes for CASSGPSGDYTGELFF.

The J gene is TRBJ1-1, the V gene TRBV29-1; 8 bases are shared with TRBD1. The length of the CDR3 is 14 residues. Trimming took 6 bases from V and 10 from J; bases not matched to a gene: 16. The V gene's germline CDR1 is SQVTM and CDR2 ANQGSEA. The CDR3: CSVTHLTGASVAFF. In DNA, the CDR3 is TGCAGCGTGACCCATTTGACAGGGGCCTCTGTAGCTTTCTTT.

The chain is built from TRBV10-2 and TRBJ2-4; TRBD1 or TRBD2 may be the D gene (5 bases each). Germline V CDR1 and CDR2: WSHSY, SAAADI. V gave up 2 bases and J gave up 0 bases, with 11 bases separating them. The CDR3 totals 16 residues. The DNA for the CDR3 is TGCGCCAGCAGTGAGCCCGAAGGGACAGCCAAAAACATTCAGTACTTC. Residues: CASSEPEGTAKNIQYF.

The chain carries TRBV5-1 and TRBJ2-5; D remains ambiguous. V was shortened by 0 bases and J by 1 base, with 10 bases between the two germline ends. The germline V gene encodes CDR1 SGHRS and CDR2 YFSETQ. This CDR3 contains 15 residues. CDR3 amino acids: CASSLDGRPQETQYF. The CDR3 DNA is TGCGCCAGCAGCTTGGATGGACGCCCCCAAGAGACCCAGTACTTC.